The 19 T cell receptor beta chains listed next were all sequenced from one sample in a study of cytomegalovirus exposure and HLA in healthy donors. PCR was performed using 60 Vbeta and 13 Jbeta primers. Using immunoSEQ multiplex PCR, the repertoire was profiled, and TCRdb retains in-frame clones only, with some absent. The sample includes around 130,000 clones, approximately 8.7% of them seen just once. The specimen sequenced was PBMCs. These TCRs come from a middle-aged man in good health and CMV-seronegative.

In this sample, this clone turned up many times. The chain joins TRBV2 to TRBJ2-2; tentative D call: TRBD2 (6 bases). The V end was cut by 6 bases, the J end by 8 bases, with 16 bases between. This CDR3 has 14 amino acids. Germline V gene data show CDR1 as SNHLY and CDR2 as FYNNEI. For the CDR3, the DNA is TGTGCCAGCAGACCTGGACTAACCCGAGGGGAGCTGTTTTTT. Encoded protein: CASRPGLTRGELFF. Full variable domain (outside the CDR3, taken from reference TRBV2 and TRBJ2-2): EPEVTQTPSHQVTQMGQEVILRCVPISNHLYFYWYRQILGQKVEFLVSFYNNEISEKSEIFDDQFSVERPDGSNFTLKIRSTKLEDSAMYFCASRPGLTRGELFFGEGSRLTVL.

This clone appeared a few times. The V gene is TRBV7-9, the J gene TRBJ1-2; D gene uncertain. The CDR3 loop spans 13 amino acids. The V gene's germline CDR1 is SEHNR and CDR2 FQNEAQ (reference sequence). V lost 5 bases to trimming and J lost 6 bases, with 13 bases between them. The CDR3 region has the DNA TGTGCCAGCAGCCCACCGCTGAGGGATGGCTACACCTTC. Its translation is CASSPPLRDGYTF.

This clone was detected a few times. The gene calls are TRBV4-1 and TRBJ2-7; possibly TRBD2 for D (5 bases). The CDR3 is made up of 15 amino acids. Trimming pared 0 bases from V and 3 bases from J, leaving 12 bases between. Germline CDR1 MGHRA, CDR2 YSYEKL. CDR3 nucleotides: TGCGCCAGCAGCCAAGATCCCCCCGAGGGCTACGAGCAGTACTTC. Its protein product is CASSQDPPEGYEQYF.

This clone was seen more than once but under ten times. The chain combines TRBV7-2 with TRBJ1-5, with D possibly matching TRBD1 (6 bases). From germline, CDR1 is SGHTA and CDR2 FQGNSA. This CDR3 comprises 14 residues. V was pared by 0 bases and J by 5 bases, with 8 bases between. CDR3 nucleotide sequence: TGTGCCAGCAGCTTAGCCAGGGGTCATCAGCCCCAGCATTTT. Translation: CASSLARGHQPQHF. Full variable domain (missing parts from reference TRBV7-2 and TRBJ1-5): GAGVSQSPSNKVTEKGKDVELRCDPISGHTALYWYRQSLGQGLEFLIYFQGNSAPDKSGLPSDRFSAERTGGSVSTLTIQRTQQEDSAVYLCASSLARGHQPQHFGDGTRLSIL.

This clone was found a few times. The CDR3 sequence is CASSPRLAGGQDTQYF. CDR3 bases: TGTGCCAGCTCACCTAGACTAGCGGGGGGCCAAGATACGCAGTATTTT. The V gene is TRBV18, the J gene TRBJ2-3; 13 bases agree with TRBD2. V lost 3 bases, J lost 5 bases, and 5 bases stayed unmatched. Germline V gives CDR1 KGHSH, CDR2 LQKENI. The CDR3 loop spans 16 amino acids.

This clone was detected only a few times. The chain joins TRBV5-1 to TRBJ1-1, with 9 positions matching TRBD1. This CDR3 has 15 amino acids. The trim removed 0 bases at V and 1 base at J, leaving 1 base unmatched. The germline gives CDR1 SGHRS, CDR2 YFSETQ. CDR3 DNA: TGCGCCAGCAGCTTGGTGGGACAGGGGAACACTGAAGCTTTCTTT. This codes for CASSLVGQGNTEAFF.

This clone occurred a few times. The gene calls are TRBV6-5 and TRBJ2-3; 9 bases agree with TRBD1. The germline V gene has CDR1 MNHEY and CDR2 SVGAGI. After removal of 0 bases from V and 5 bases from J, the junction contained 3 bases not matched to a gene. The CDR3 length is 15 residues. In DNA form, the CDR3 reads TGTGCCAGCAGTTACTCGGGGACAGGGATAGATACGCAGTATTTT. It encodes CASSYSGTGIDTQYF.

V and J are TRBV4-2 and TRBJ1-4; weak D call: TRBD1 (5 bases). This CDR3 contains 14 residues. The germline V gene encodes CDR1 LGHNA and CDR2 YNFKEQ. The germline V and J ends were trimmed by 3 bases and 7 bases, with 12 bases remaining between them. The chain's CDR3 is CASSQETGGEKLFF. In DNA form, the CDR3 reads TGTGCCAGCAGCCAGGAGACCGGGGGTGAAAAACTGTTTTTT.

J is TRBJ1-1 and V is TRBV6-1; no reliable D call. The CDR3 has 13 residues. Germline CDR1 and CDR2: MNHNS and SASEGT. V lost 2 bases and J 5 bases, leaving 9 bases between the germline ends. CDR3 residues: CASSERGDTEAFF. CDR3 sequence (DNA): TGTGCCAGCAGTGAACGGGGAGATACTGAAGCTTTCTTT.

This clone was found a few times. The chain is built from TRBV6-5 and TRBJ2-5; the D is unclear. The V gene's germline CDR1 is MNHEY and CDR2 SVGAGI. Trimming left V 7 bases short and J 4 bases short, with 10 bases between. CDR3 length equals 12 residues. The CDR3 DNA sequence: TGTGCCAGCAATATGGCTGGAGAGACCCAGTACTTC. Amino acid sequence: CASNMAGETQYF.

Only a few counts were recorded for this clone. J is TRBJ2-1 and V is TRBV6-1; the match to TRBD1 covers 7 bases. Germline trimming cut 1 base from V and 5 bases from J; bases unmatched to any gene: 8. Germline CDR1 is MNHNS and CDR2 is SASEGT. This CDR3 has 16 amino acids. The CDR3, as DNA: TGTGCCAGCAGTGAAGGTGCCGGACAGGCAAACAATGAGCAGTTCTTC. It specifies CASSEGAGQANNEQFF.

This clone was counted only a few times. The chain combines TRBV7-9 with TRBJ2-6; D may be TRBD2 (6 bases). Germline lookup yields CDR1 SEHNR and CDR2 FQNEAQ (reference sequence). Trimming took off 3 bases at V and 0 bases at J, with 18 bases between the two ends. This CDR3 contains 19 residues. CDR3 in DNA: TGTGCCAGCAGCTTTAACGGGGGTCCGCCTGACTCTGGGGCCAACGTCCTGACTTTC. This encodes CASSFNGGPPDSGANVLTF.

The rearrangement uses TRBV5-6 and TRBJ1-5; D unclear. Trimming cost V 4 bases and J 3 bases, with 8 bases left between them. The CDR3 runs to 13 residues. Germline CDR1 and CDR2: SGHDT and YYEEEE. The CDR3 nucleotides read TGTGCCAGCAGCGGCGGGCTCAATCAGCCCCAGCATTTT. Its translation is CASSGGLNQPQHF.

The chain has TRBV5-8 and TRBJ2-3; 10 bases are shared with TRBD1. The junction had 1 base not matched to a gene; V was cut back by 2 bases and J by 1 base. CDR3 length: 15 residues. Germline CDR1 and CDR2: SGHTS and YDEGEE. The CDR3 coding sequence is TGTGCCAGCAGCTTTGGGACAGGGGGCACAGATACGCAGTATTTT. Protein product: CASSFGTGGTDTQYF.

In this sample, this clone turned up a few times. The V gene is TRBV27, the J gene TRBJ2-7, with D maybe TRBD2 (5 bases). Trimming stripped 5 bases from V and 4 bases from J, with 9 bases between. Germline V gives CDR1 MNHEY, CDR2 SMNVEV (reference sequence). This CDR3 is 12 amino acids long. For the CDR3, the DNA is TGTGCCAGCAGTCCTTCGGGGTACGAGCAGTACTTC. It translates to CASSPSGYEQYF.

This clone was counted between two and nine times. The genes are TRBV30 and TRBJ2-1; weak D call: TRBD2 (6 bases). The CDR3 extends over 15 amino acids. Germline V gene data show CDR1 as GTSNPN and CDR2 as SVGIG (reference sequence). The V gene lost 3 bases and the J gene lost 7 bases, with 19 bases spanning the gap. The CDR3 sequence: CAWSGLGGAGNEQFF. The CDR3 DNA sequence: TGTGCCTGGAGCGGTCTCGGAGGGGCCGGGAATGAGCAGTTCTTC.

This sequence joins TRBV28 and TRBJ1-5, with D unresolved. This CDR3 is built from 14 residues. V was trimmed by 6 bases and J by 2 bases, leaving 11 bases between them. Germline CDR1 and CDR2: MDHEN and SYDVKM. CDR3 nucleotides: TGTGCCAGCAGCGGCAGGCAGGGCAATCAGCCCCAGCATTTT. This gives the protein CASSGRQGNQPQHF.

The chain carries TRBV9 and TRBJ2-1, with 8 bases lining up with TRBD2. The CDR3 has 15 residues. Germline V CDR1 and CDR2: SGDLS, YYNGEE. With 0 bases clipped from V and 6 bases from J, the junction kept 5 bases outside the gene matches. CDR3 amino acids: CASSVAGGPFNEQFF. The CDR3 DNA reads as TGTGCCAGCAGCGTAGCGGGGGGGCCGTTCAATGAGCAGTTCTTC.

This clone was detected only a few times. The DNA for the CDR3 is TGTGCCAGCAGCCAGGGGACAGGCGTTTATCAGCCCCAGCATTTT. This gives the protein CASSQGTGVYQPQHF. The gene calls are TRBV6-1 and TRBJ1-5; 8 bases match TRBD1. Germline-derived CDR1 and CDR2 are MNHNS and SASEGT. The CDR3 is made up of 15 amino acids. With V trimmed by 6 bases and J by 5 bases, 9 bases remained unmatched.